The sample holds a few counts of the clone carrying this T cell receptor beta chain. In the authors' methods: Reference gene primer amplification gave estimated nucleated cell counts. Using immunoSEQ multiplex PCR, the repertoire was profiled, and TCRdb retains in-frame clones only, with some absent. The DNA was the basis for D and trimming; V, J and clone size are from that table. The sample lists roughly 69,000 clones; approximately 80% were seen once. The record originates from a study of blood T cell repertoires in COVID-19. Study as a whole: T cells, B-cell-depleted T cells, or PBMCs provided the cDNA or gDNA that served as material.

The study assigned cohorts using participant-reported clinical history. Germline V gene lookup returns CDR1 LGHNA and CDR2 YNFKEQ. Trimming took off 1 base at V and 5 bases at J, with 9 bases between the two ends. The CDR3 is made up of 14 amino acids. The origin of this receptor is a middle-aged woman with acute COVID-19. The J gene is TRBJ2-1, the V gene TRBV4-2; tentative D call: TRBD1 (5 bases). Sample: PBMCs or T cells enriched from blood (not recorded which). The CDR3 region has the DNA TGTGCCAGCAGCCAAGGACAGACGGACAATGAGCAGTTCTTC. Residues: CASSQGQTDNEQFF.